Listed here are 2 T cell receptor beta chains from one sample, sequenced in a study of cytomegalovirus exposure and HLA in healthy donors. The study ran its PCR with 60 Vbeta and 13 Jbeta primers. Only in-frame clones appear in the TCRdb table, and some are missing; sequencing was by immunoSEQ multiplex PCR. The table records 140,000 to 150,000 clones, 80% to 85% of them present only once. The sample was PBMCs. These receptors all come from a woman aged 25 to 39 in good health and CMV-seronegative.

The chain has TRBV19 and TRBJ1-5; a weak D match, TRBD1 (6 bases). The CDR3 is 17 amino acids. Germline loops: CDR1 LNHDA, CDR2 SQIVND (reference sequence). V was cut by 3 bases and J by 2 bases, with 17 bases left in between. The CDR3 bases are TGTGCCAGTAGTATCTTCGGGGGGGCCGTTGGCAATCAGCCCCAGCATTTT. It codes for CASSIFGGAVGNQPQHF.

This clone was observed a handful of times. This chain connects TRBV6-6 to TRBJ1-2; D is ambiguous. The germline V gene has CDR1 MNHNY and CDR2 SVGAGI (reference sequence). The CDR3 has 15 amino acids. Between the trimmed V and J ends, which lost 9 bases and 2 bases, there was a span of 19 bases. The DNA of the CDR3 is TGTGCCAGTCTCGATTTGAGAGGGAAGAACTATGGCTACACCTTC. Its protein is CASLDLRGKNYGYTF.